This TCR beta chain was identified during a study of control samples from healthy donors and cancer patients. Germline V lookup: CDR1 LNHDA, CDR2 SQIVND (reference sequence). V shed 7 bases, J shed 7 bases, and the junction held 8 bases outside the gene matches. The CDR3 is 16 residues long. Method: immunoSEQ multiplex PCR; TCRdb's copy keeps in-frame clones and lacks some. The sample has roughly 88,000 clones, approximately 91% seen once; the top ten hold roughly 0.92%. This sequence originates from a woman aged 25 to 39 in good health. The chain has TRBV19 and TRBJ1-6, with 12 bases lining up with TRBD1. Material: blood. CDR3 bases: TGTGCCAGTATGGGGACAGGGGGCCGCGGAAATTCACCCCTCCACTTT. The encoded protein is CASMGTGGRGNSPLHF.